Sequencing of this TCR beta chain was carried out in a study of OX40 agonist ivuxolimab in advanced cancers. Background on the study: Given to patients was ivuxolimab, an agonistic anti-OX40 (CD134) antibody. Dose-escalation patients had hepatocellular carcinoma, melanoma, renal cell or head and neck cancer. Study-wide findings and caveats: Expanded peripheral T-cell antigen specificity went undetermined. The study observed clonal expansion of CD4+ and CD8+ blood T cells by week 6 at 0.1 to 3.0 mg/kg.

V was pared by 2 bases and J by 6 bases, with 11 bases between. The CDR3 covers 15 residues. Germline V lookup: CDR1 MNHEY, CDR2 SMNVEV (reference sequence). The protocol was immunoSEQ multiplex PCR, while the TCRdb copy is restricted to in-frame clones and leaves out a portion. The table lists more than 60,000 clones, 80% to 90% of them singletons, with 3.5% to 5% in the top ten. This clone was seen only a few times. What it recognizes is unknown. The sequence derives from an adult with an advanced solid tumor such as melanoma, head and neck, liver or kidney cancer. V and J are TRBV27 and TRBJ1-6; D not resolved. The sample was CD4+ or CD8+ T cells sorted from blood, taken in a trial of the OX40 agonist ivuxolimab. CDR3 DNA: TGTGCCAGCAGTTTAATGGCGGATTCTAATTCACCCCTCCACTTT. Translation: CASSLMADSNSPLHF.